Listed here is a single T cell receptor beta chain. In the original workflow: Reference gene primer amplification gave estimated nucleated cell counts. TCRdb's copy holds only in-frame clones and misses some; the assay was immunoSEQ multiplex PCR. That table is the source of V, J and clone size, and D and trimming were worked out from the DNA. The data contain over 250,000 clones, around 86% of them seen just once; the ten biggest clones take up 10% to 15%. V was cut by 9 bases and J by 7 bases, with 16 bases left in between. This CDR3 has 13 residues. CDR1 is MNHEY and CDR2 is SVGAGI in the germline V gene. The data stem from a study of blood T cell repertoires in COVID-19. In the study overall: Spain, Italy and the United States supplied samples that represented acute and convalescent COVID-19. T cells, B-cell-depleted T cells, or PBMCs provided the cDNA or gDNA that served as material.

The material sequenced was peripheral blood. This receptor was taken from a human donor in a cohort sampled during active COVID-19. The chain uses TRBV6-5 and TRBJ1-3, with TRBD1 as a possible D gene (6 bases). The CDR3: CASRGALGNTIYF. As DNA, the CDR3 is TGTGCCAGTCGGGGGGCGCTTGGGAACACCATATATTTT.